This T cell receptor (beta chain) was identified during a study of blood T cells in healthy people across ages. The V gene end was trimmed by 0 bases and the J gene end by 2 bases; junction bases not matched to a gene: 8. Germline CDR1 and CDR2: SGHAT and FQNNGV. CDR3 length equals 18 residues. Study results and caveats: The study lacked donor CMV status, which possibly confounded expanded clonotype changes. Age advanced and TCR beta diversity per million T cells fell, roughly linearly.

Worth noting for this clonotype: Its target is not known.

A second PCR of roughly 6 to 12 cycles used a sample-barcoded 5' primer and a J-beta primer mix. A template-switch adaptor with 12 random nucleotides tagged each cDNA molecule. The yield of each sample was at least 2.5 million CDR3-containing paired-end reads. In TCRdb, the 5' RACE reads were re-called with MiXCR into one record per CDR3 protein. The sample shows about 940,000 distinct CDR3 sequences, under 50% of them seen only once. The specimen sequenced was blood. This sequence was found in a man aged 25 to 40 in good health. J is TRBJ2-3 and V is TRBV11-2, with 10 bases fitting TRBD2. The CDR3 region is CASSLEASGGLSTDTQYF. As DNA, the CDR3 is TGTGCCAGCAGCTTAGAGGCTAGCGGGGGTCTCTCCACAGATACGCAGTATTTT.